Listed below are T cell receptor beta chains from one sample, sequenced in a study of T cell changes during pregnancy in multiple sclerosis. Some clones are missing from TCRdb's copy, which holds only in-frame ones; the method was immunoSEQ multiplex PCR. In the table there are 35,000 to 45,000 clones, around 90% of which are singletons. The sample was CD4+ T cells from peripheral blood mononuclear cells, taken in the first trimester of pregnancy. The origin of the receptors is a female donor with multiple sclerosis, enrolled in a pregnancy study. Each CDR3 is given with its conserved first and last residue. D genes are given only for firm matches. Only some rows state a clone size, as once, few, many or a class for expanded clones.

TRBJ2-5,TRBD1,TRBV11-2,once,CASSLRTGGEKTQYF,TGTGCCAGCAGCCTCCGGACAGGGGGCGAAAAGACCCAGTACTTC
TRBJ2-7,TRBD1,TRBV7-9,.,CASSSQGYEQYF,TGTGCCAGCAGCTCACAGGGGTACGAGCAGTACTTC
TRBJ2-7,TRBD1,TRBV5-1,.,CASSIIPGQGIYEQYF,TGCGCCAGCAGCATAATACCGGGACAGGGCATCTACGAGCAGTACTTC
TRBJ1-5,TRBD1,TRBV2,.,CASRIGQGGQPQHF,TGTGCCAGCAGGATCGGACAGGGAGGTCAGCCCCAGCATTTT
TRBJ1-1,TRBD1,TRBV5-8,.,CASMPRDRGFMNTEAFF,TGTGCCAGCATGCCCCGGGACAGGGGTTTTATGAACACTGAAGCTTTCTTT
TRBJ2-3,.,TRBV27,.,CASSLNRVTDTQYF,TGTGCCAGCAGTTTAAACAGGGTGACAGATACGCAGTATTTT
TRBJ1-3,.,TRBV5-1,.,CASSLGVKRASGNTIYF,TGCGCCAGCAGCCTGGGCGTGAAGAGAGCCTCTGGAAACACCATATATTTT
TRBJ2-7,.,TRBV4-2,.,CANSQGGFTYEQYF,TGTGCCAACAGCCAGGGAGGTTTTACCTACGAGCAGTACTTC
TRBJ1-2,TRBD1,TRBV2,.,CASSEGDRGEDGYTF,TGTGCCAGCAGTGAAGGTGACAGGGGAGAGGATGGCTACACCTTC
TRBJ2-1,TRBD2,TRBV4-3,once,CASSQAGGGGGEQFF,TGCGCCAGCAGCCAAGCGGGAGGGGGGGGAGGTGAGCAGTTCTTC
TRBJ1-5,.,TRBV18,.,CASSPRLRGGNQPQHF,TGTGCCAGCTCACCCCGCCTCAGGGGCGGTAATCAGCCCCAGCATTTT
TRBJ2-2,.,TRBV5-4,.,CASSLELAITGELFF,TGTGCCAGCAGCTTGGAACTAGCCATCACCGGGGAGCTGTTTTTT
TRBJ2-7,.,TRBV28,.,CAATSPGVSEQYF,TGTGCCGCAACCAGCCCAGGGGTTTCTGAGCAGTACTTC
TRBJ2-1,TRBD2,TRBV4-1,.,CASSQRTSGRGRNEQFF,TGCGCCAGCAGCCAGAGGACTAGCGGGAGAGGGAGGAATGAGCAGTTCTTC
TRBJ1-1,.,TRBV5-4,.,CASSLEARDFRRGNTEAFF,TGTGCCAGCAGCTTGGAAGCCCGGGATTTTAGGAGGGGGAACACTGAAGCTTTCTTT
TRBJ2-5,TRBD2,TRBV27,.,CASSRTGGWTSGTLPQETQYF,TGTGCCAGCAGTCGTACAGGGGGCTGGACTAGCGGGACTCTTCCACAAGAGACCCAGTACTTC
TRBJ1-4,.,TRBV5-1,.,CASSLGGGEKLFF,TGCGCCAGCAGCTTGGGGGGGGGTGAAAAACTGTTTTTT
TRBJ1-1,TRBD1,TRBV15,.,CATSRGQGAEAFF,TGTGCCACCAGCAGGGGACAGGGGGCTGAAGCTTTCTTT
TRBJ2-1,TRBD2,TRBV6-5,once,CASSYWGGSVGEQFF,TGTGCCAGCAGTTACTGGGGCGGGAGCGTCGGTGAGCAGTTCTTC
TRBJ2-7,.,TRBV4-1,.,CASSQVDLLVWREQYF,TGCGCCAGCAGCCAAGTTGACCTACTAGTCTGGCGGGAGCAGTACTTC
TRBJ1-4,.,TRBV18,.,CASRYNEKLFF,TGTGCCAGCCGCTATAATGAAAAACTGTTTTTT
TRBJ1-2,TRBD1,TRBV6-1,.,CASRARTGNRNGYTF,TGTGCCAGCAGGGCTCGGACAGGGAACCGGAATGGCTACACCTTC
TRBJ2-1,.,TRBV7-2,.,CASSFVANEQFF,TGTGCCAGCAGCTTTGTAGCAAATGAGCAGTTCTTC
TRBJ2-1,TRBD2,TRBV5-8,.,CASSFGTSGSWEQFF,TGTGCCAGCAGCTTTGGGACTAGCGGGAGTTGGGAGCAGTTCTTC
TRBJ2-1,TRBD2,TRBV13,.,CASSLGPSGSYEQFF,TGTGCCAGCAGCTTAGGGCCGAGCGGGAGCTATGAGCAGTTCTTC
TRBJ2-1,TRBD1,TRBV4-2,.,CASSQPQGVSRRNYNEQFF,TGTGCCAGCAGCCAACCTCAGGGGGTGTCTCGGAGGAACTACAATGAGCAGTTCTTC
TRBJ2-2,TRBD2,TRBV9,.,CASSVDLSGRNTGELFF,TGTGCCAGCAGCGTAGACCTAAGCGGGAGAAACACCGGGGAGCTGTTTTTT
TRBJ2-5,.,TRBV10-3,.,CAISSSPDSQETQYF,TGTGCCATCAGTTCATCCCCAGACTCACAAGAGACCCAGTACTTC
TRBJ2-1,.,TRBV7-6,once,CASSLESSYNEQFF,TGTGCCAGCAGCTTAGAGAGCTCCTACAATGAGCAGTTCTTC
TRBJ1-5,.,TRBV4-1,.,CASSSPHSGKGNQPQHF,TGCGCCAGCAGCTCCCCACACTCAGGGAAGGGCAATCAGCCCCAGCATTTT
TRBJ2-3,TRBD2,TRBV30,once,CAWSVSGLAGGGDTQYF,TGTGCCTGGAGTGTCTCGGGACTAGCGGGAGGGGGAGATACGCAGTATTTT
TRBJ2-3,TRBD2,TRBV5-6,.,CASSRSGTRTTDTQYF,TGTGCCAGCAGCCGTTCCGGGACTAGGACCACAGATACGCAGTATTTT
TRBJ2-2,.,TRBV30,.,CACITGKGANTGELFF,TGTGCCTGTATCACAGGGAAAGGTGCGAACACCGGGGAGCTGTTTTTT
TRBJ2-7,TRBD2,TRBV6-1,.,CASSPGTSGRGEQYF,TGTGCCAGCAGTCCGGGGACTAGCGGGAGGGGCGAGCAGTACTTC
TRBJ2-1,TRBD1,TRBV19,.,CASNGQDGYNEQFF,TGTGCCAGCAATGGACAGGACGGCTACAATGAGCAGTTCTTC
TRBJ2-2,TRBD2,TRBV7-6,.,CASSLVAGVTGELFF,TGTGCCAGCAGCTTAGTAGCGGGAGTCACCGGGGAGCTGTTTTTT
TRBJ2-1,TRBD1,TRBV2,.,CASSRQGWDEQFF,TGTGCCAGCAGTAGACAGGGGTGGGATGAGCAGTTCTTC
TRBJ1-1,TRBD1,TRBV6-1,.,CATGQGRLNTEAFF,TGTGCCACCGGACAGGGTCGACTGAACACTGAAGCTTTCTTT
TRBJ2-1,TRBD2,TRBV6-1,.,CATSRLAGGSDEQFF,TGTGCCACCTCCCGGCTAGCGGGAGGTAGCGATGAGCAGTTCTTC
TRBJ1-5,TRBD1,TRBV7-9,.,CASSLGQGASNQPQHF,TGTGCCAGCAGCTTAGGGCAGGGGGCCTCCAATCAGCCCCAGCATTTT
TRBJ2-5,TRBD1,TRBV5-1,.,CASSWTGGGETQYF,TGCGCCAGCAGCTGGACAGGGGGCGGAGAGACCCAGTACTTC
TRBJ2-1,TRBD2,TRBV5-7,.,CASSLEGTSGRVWNEQFF,TGTGCCAGCAGCTTGGAGGGGACTAGCGGGAGGGTTTGGAATGAGCAGTTCTTC
TRBJ2-1,TRBD2,TRBV18,once,CASSPLAGDGGGEQFF,TGTGCCAGCTCACCCTTAGCGGGAGACGGAGGCGGTGAGCAGTTCTTC
TRBJ1-3,TRBD1,TRBV9,.,CASSTRTGTRNTIYF,TGTGCCAGCAGCACCCGGACAGGAACCAGAAACACCATATATTTT
TRBJ2-2,.,TRBV11-3,.,CASSTGDTLTGELFF,TGTGCCAGCAGCACTGGGGACACCCTCACCGGGGAGCTGTTTTTT
TRBJ2-1,TRBD2,TRBV2,.,CATQRHIAGGPRHDNEQFF,TGTGCCACTCAAAGGCACATAGCGGGAGGGCCCCGACACGACAATGAGCAGTTCTTC
TRBJ2-1,TRBD2,TRBV5-1,.,CASSLGLAGGGNEQFF,TGCGCCAGCAGCCTGGGACTAGCGGGAGGCGGCAATGAGCAGTTCTTC
TRBJ2-2,TRBD1,TRBV25-1,.,CASSGQGAGELFF,TGTGCCAGCAGTGGACAGGGGGCCGGGGAGCTGTTTTTT
TRBJ2-1,TRBD2,TRBV5-1,.,CASQPRAGFNSYNEQFF,TGCGCCAGCCAACCTAGAGCGGGATTTAACTCCTACAATGAGCAGTTCTTC
TRBJ2-7,.,TRBV6-1,once,CASSENKPPYEQYF,TGTGCCAGCAGTGAAAACAAACCCCCCTACGAGCAGTACTTC
TRBJ1-5,TRBD1,TRBV5-1,.,CASSLTTGSSNQPQHF,TGCGCCAGCAGCTTAACGACAGGGTCGAGCAATCAGCCCCAGCATTTT
TRBJ2-2,.,TRBV5-1,.,CASSRGQGNTGELFF,TGCGCCAGCAGCCGTGGTCAGGGGAACACCGGGGAGCTGTTTTTT
TRBJ2-7,TRBD2,TRBV7-8,.,CASSLEGLALYEQYF,TGTGCCAGCAGCTTAGAGGGACTAGCGCTATACGAGCAGTACTTC
TRBJ2-2,.,TRBV10-1,.,CASSSGSGGELFF,TGCGCCAGCAGTTCGGGGTCAGGCGGGGAGCTGTTTTTT
TRBJ2-5,TRBD1,TRBV5-1,once,CASRLGQDETQYF,TGCGCCAGCAGGCTCGGACAGGATGAGACCCAGTACTTC